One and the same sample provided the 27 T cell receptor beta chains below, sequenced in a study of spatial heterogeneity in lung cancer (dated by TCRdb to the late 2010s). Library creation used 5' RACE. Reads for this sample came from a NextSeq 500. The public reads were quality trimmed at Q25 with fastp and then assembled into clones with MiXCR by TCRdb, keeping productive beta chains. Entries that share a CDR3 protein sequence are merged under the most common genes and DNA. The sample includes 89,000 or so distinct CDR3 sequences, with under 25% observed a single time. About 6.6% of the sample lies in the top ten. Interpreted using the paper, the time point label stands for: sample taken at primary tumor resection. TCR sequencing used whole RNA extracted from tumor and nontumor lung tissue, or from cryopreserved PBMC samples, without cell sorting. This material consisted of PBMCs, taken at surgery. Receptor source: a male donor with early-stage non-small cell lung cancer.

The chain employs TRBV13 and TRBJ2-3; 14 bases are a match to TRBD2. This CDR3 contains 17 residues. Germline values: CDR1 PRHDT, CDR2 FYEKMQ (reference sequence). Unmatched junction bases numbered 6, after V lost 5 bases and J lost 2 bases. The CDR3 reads CASSLRLAGGYTDTQYF. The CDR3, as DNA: TGTGCCAGCAGCCTTAGACTAGCGGGGGGGTACACAGATACGCAGTATTTT.

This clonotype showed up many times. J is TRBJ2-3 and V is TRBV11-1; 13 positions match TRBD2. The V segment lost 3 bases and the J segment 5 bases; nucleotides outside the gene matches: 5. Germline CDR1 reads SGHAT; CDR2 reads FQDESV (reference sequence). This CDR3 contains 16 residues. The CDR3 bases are TGTGCCAGCAGCTTCCGGACTAGCGGGAGTATAGATACGCAGTATTTT. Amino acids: CASSFRTSGSIDTQYF.

The CDR3 sequence is CASSAGTSGSNTQYF. The CDR3 region has the DNA TGTGCCAGCTCGGCGGGGACTAGCGGATCCAATACGCAGTATTTT. This rearrangement joins TRBV18 to TRBJ2-3; TRBD2 matches at 11 bases. This CDR3 is 15 amino acids long. CDR1 and CDR2 (germline): KGHSH, LQKENI. Trimming at V came to 6 bases and at J to 7 bases, leaving 9 bases not matched to a gene.

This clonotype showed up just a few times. The CDR3 nucleotides read TGTGCCAGCAGTTTAGGTGGGGACAGGGGGCGCGATGAGCAGTTCTTC. Translated, it gives CASSLGGDRGRDEQFF. The chain carries TRBV28 and TRBJ2-1, with 12 bases aligning to TRBD1. Germline lookup yields CDR1 MDHEN and CDR2 SYDVKM. The CDR3 length is 16 residues. V was pared by 2 bases and J by 8 bases, with 7 bases of the junction left unmatched.

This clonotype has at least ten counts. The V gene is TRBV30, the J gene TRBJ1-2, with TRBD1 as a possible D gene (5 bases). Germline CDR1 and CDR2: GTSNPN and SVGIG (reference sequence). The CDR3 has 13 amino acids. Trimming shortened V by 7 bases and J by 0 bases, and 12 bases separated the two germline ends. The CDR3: CAFRDRANYGYTF. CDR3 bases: TGTGCCTTCCGGGACCGAGCTAACTATGGCTACACCTTC. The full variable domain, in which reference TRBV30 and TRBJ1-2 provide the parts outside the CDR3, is SQTIHQWPATLVQPVGSPLSLECTVEGTSNPNLYWYRQAAGRGLQLLFYSVGIGQISSEVPQNLSASRPQDRQFILSSKKLLLSDSGFYLCAFRDRANYGYTFGSGTRLTVV.

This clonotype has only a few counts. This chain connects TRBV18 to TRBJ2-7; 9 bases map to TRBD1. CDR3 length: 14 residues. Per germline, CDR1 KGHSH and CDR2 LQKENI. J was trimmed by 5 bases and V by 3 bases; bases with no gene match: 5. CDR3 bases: TGTGCCAGCTCACCTTCGACAGGGGGAAACGAGCAGTACTTC. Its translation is CASSPSTGGNEQYF.

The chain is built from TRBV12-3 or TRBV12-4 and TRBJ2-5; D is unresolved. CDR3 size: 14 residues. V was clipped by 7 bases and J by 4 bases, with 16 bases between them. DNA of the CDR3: TGTGCCAGCACTACCATGGGGTCGGGAGAGACCCAGTACTTC. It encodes CASTTMGSGETQYF.

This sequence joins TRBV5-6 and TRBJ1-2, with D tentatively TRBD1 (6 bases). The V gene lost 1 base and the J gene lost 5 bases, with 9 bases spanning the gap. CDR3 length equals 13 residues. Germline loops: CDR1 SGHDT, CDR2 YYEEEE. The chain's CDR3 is CASSLSGEYGYTF. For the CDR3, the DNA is TGTGCCAGCAGCTTGTCAGGGGAGTATGGCTACACCTTC.

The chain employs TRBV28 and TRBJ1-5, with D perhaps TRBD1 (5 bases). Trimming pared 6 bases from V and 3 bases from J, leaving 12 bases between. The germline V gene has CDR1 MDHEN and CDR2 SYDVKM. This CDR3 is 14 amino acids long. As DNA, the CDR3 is TGTGCCAGCAGGAACGGGGGAGTCAATCAGCCCCAGCATTTT. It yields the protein CASRNGGVNQPQHF.

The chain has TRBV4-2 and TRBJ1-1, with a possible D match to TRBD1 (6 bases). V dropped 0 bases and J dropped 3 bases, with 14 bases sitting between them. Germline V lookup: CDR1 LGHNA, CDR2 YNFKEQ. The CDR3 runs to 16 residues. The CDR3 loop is CASSQDWNREDTEAFF. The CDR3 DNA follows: TGTGCCAGCAGCCAAGACTGGAACAGGGAGGACACTGAAGCTTTCTTT.

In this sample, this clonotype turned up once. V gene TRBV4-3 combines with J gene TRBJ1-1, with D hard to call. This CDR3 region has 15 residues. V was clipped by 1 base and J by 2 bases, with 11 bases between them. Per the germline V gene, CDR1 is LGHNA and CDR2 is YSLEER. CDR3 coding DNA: TGCGCCAGCAGCCAAGGAAGTAGTTATAACACTGAAGCTTTCTTT. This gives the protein CASSQGSSYNTEAFF.

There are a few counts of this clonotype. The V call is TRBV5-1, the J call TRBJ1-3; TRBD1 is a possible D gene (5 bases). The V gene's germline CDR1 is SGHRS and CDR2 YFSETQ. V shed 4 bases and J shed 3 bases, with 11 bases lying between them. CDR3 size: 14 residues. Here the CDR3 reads CASSLTVGGNTIYF. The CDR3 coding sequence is TGCGCCAGCAGCCTGACAGTAGGTGGAAACACCATATATTTT.

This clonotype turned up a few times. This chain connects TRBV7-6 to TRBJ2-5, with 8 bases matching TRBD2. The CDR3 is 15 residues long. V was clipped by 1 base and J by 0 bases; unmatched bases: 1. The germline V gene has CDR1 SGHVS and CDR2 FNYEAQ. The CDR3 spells CASSLGAGDQETQYF. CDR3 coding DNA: TGTGCCAGCAGCTTAGGAGCGGGGGACCAAGAGACCCAGTACTTC. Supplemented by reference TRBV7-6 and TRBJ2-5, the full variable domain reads GAGVSQSPRYKVTKRGQDVALRCDPISGHVSLYWYRQALGQGPEFLTYFNYEAQQDKSGLPNDRFSAERPEGSISTLTIQRTEQRDSAMYRCASSLGAGDQETQYFGPGTRLLVL.

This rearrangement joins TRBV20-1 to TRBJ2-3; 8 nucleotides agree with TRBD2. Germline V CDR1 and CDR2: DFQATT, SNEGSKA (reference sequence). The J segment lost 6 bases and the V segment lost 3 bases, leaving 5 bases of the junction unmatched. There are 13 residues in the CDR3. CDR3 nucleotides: TGCAGTGCTAGTTTGGCTAGCGGGGATACGCAGTATTTT. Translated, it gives CSASLASGDTQYF.

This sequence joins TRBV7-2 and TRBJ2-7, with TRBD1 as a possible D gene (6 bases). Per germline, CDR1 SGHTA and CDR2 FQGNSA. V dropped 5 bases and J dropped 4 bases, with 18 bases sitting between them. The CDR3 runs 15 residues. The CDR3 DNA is TGTGCCAGCAGCGTACGGTGGGGCCAGGGGTACGAGCAGTACTTC. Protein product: CASSVRWGQGYEQYF.

CDR3 amino acids: CASSENRAGYEQYF. For the CDR3, the DNA is TGTGCCAGCAGTGAGAACAGGGCCGGATACGAGCAGTACTTC. The gene calls are TRBV25-1 and TRBJ2-7, with D perhaps matching TRBD1 (6 bases). This CDR3 comprises 14 residues. Trimming took 3 bases from V and 4 from J, leaving 13 bases between them. CDR1 and CDR2 from the germline V gene are MGHDK and SYGVNS.

CDR3 bases: TGTGCCAGCAGTTTCGGAAGGACAGCGGCCACTAGTAATGAAAAACTGTTTTTT. Translation gives CASSFGRTAATSNEKLFF. The gene calls are TRBV12-3 or TRBV12-4 and TRBJ1-4, with a tentative D call TRBD1 (6 bases). This CDR3 comprises 18 residues. V gave up 3 bases and J gave up 4 bases, with 21 bases separating them.

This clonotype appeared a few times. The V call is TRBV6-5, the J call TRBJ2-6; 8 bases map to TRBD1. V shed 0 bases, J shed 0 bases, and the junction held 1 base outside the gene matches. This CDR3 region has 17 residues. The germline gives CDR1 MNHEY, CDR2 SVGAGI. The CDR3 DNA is TGTGCCAGCAGTTACTCGGACAGGGCCTCTGGGGCCAACGTCCTGACTTTC. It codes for CASSYSDRASGANVLTF.

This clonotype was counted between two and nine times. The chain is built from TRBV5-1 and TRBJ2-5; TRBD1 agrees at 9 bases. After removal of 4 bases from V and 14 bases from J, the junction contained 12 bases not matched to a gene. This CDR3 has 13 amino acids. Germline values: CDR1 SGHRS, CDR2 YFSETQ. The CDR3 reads CASSPRQGVGPYF. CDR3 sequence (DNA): TGCGCCAGCAGCCCGAGACAGGGGGTAGGCCCTTACTTC. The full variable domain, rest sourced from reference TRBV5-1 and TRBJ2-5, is KAGVTQTPRYLIKTRGQQVTLSCSPISGHRSVSWYQQTPGQGLQFLFEYFSETQRNKGNFPGRFSGRQFSNSRSEMNVSTLELGDSALYLCASSPRQGVGPYFGPGTRLLVL.

The CDR3 is CASSLGQGAETQYF. DNA for the CDR3: TGTGCCAGCAGCTTAGGCCAGGGGGCTGAGACCCAGTACTTC. The chain is built from TRBV7-2 and TRBJ2-5; 8 bases match TRBD1. V lost 1 base and J lost 5; bases outside the gene matches: 3. Germline values: CDR1 SGHTA, CDR2 FQGNSA. This CDR3 is 14 amino acids long.

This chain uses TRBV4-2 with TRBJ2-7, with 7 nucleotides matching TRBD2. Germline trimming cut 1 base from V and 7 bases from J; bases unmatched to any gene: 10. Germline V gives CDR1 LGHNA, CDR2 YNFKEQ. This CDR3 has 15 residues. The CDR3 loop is CASSQAVAGVEEQYF. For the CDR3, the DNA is TGTGCCAGCAGCCAAGCCGTTGCGGGGGTGGAAGAGCAGTACTTC.

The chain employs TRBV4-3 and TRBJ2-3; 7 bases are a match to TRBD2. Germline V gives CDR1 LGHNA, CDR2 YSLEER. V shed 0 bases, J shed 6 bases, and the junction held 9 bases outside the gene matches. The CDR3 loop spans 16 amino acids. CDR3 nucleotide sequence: TGCGCCAGCAGCCAAGACCGAGCGGGGCCCGGGGATACGCAGTATTTT. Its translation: CASSQDRAGPGDTQYF.

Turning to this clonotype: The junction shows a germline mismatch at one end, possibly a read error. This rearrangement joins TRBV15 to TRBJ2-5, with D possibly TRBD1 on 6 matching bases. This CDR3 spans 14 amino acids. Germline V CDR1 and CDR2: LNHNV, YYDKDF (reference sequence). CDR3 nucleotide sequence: TGTGCCACCAACAGAGGGGGTGGGCAAGAGACCCAGTACTTC. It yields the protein CATNRGGGQETQYF.

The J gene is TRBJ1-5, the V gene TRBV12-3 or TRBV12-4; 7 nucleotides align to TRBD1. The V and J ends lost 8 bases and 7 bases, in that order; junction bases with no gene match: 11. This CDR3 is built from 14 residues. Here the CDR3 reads CASGGAGGGQPQHF. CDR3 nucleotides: TGTGCCAGCGGCGGTGCAGGGGGAGGACAGCCCCAGCATTTT.

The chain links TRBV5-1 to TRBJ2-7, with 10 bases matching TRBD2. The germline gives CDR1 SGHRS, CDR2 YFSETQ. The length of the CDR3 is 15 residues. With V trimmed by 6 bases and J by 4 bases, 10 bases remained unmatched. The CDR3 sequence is CASTLGLARGYEQYF. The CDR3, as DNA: TGCGCCAGCACCCTGGGACTAGCGAGGGGGTACGAGCAGTACTTC. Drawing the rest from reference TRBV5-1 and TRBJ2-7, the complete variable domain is KAGVTQTPRYLIKTRGQQVTLSCSPISGHRSVSWYQQTPGQGLQFLFEYFSETQRNKGNFPGRFSGRQFSNSRSEMNVSTLELGDSALYLCASTLGLARGYEQYFGPGTRLTVT.

The CDR3 DNA reads TGTGCCAGCAGCTCAACTAGCGGGAGGTACGAGCAGTACTTC. Protein: CASSSTSGRYEQYF. The chain has TRBV7-2 and TRBJ2-7; 12 nucleotides line up with TRBD2. V lost 4 bases and J lost 4; bases outside the gene matches: 2. The CDR3 totals 14 residues. Germline loops: CDR1 SGHTA, CDR2 FQGNSA. The whole variable domain, remainder taken from reference TRBV7-2 and TRBJ2-7, is GAGVSQSPSNKVTEKGKDVELRCDPISGHTALYWYRQSLGQGLEFLIYFQGNSAPDKSGLPSDRFSAERTGGSVSTLTIQRTQQEDSAVYLCASSSTSGRYEQYFGPGTRLTVT.

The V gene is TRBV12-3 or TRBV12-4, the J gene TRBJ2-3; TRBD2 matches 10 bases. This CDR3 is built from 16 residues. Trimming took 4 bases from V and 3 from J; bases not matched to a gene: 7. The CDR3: CASSSQAGGLTDTQYF. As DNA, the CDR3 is TGTGCCAGCAGTTCCCAAGCGGGGGGGCTTACAGATACGCAGTATTTT.